This record looks at one T cell receptor beta chain sequence and its context. Its antigen is still unknown. TCRdb's table, derived via immunoSEQ multiplex PCR, lists solely in-frame clones and lacks some. The table includes around 2.1 million clones, approximately 94% detected once. CD45RO negativity and positive selection for CCR7 defined naive CD8 cells, a population that excluded terminally differentiated effector memory CD45RA+ cells. Each sample came from a Caucasian adult donor living in Nashville, Tennessee. The data were taken from a study of shared clonotypes between healthy human individuals. Study information: Three plates were used per donor for CD4 naive, three for CD4 memory, two for CD8 naive and one for CD8 memory.

Study results and caveats: Sharing across a handful of donors was seen in 4% to 6.5% of naive CD4 clonotypes. What rarefaction showed was incomplete sorted-subset sequencing despite large depth.

Germline V gives CDR1 MDHEN, CDR2 SYDVKM. V shed 5 bases, J shed 0 bases, and the junction held 10 bases outside the gene matches. CDR3 length equals 17 residues. This TCR came from a man aged 18 to 35 in good health. Some clones in this sample may be carry-over from other donors' samples. V is TRBV28 and J is TRBJ1-1, with 9 bases lining up with TRBD1. Sample: naive CD8+ T cells from PBMCs. The CDR3 nucleotides are TGTGCCAGCAGTCCCGACAGGGGGAGTCCTTTGAACACTGAAGCTTTCTTT. This gives the protein CASSPDRGSPLNTEAFF.